In its sample, the clone carrying this T cell receptor (beta chain) was seen once. This sample is drawn from a study of blood T cell repertoires in COVID-19. As for the study in general: The United States, Italy and Spain supplied acute and convalescent COVID-19 samples. T cells, B-cell-depleted T cells, or PBMCs provided the cDNA or gDNA that served as material.

Unmatched junction bases numbered 3, after V lost 1 base and J lost 5 bases. This CDR3 spans 14 amino acids. Germline loops: CDR1 LGHDT, CDR2 YNNKEL (reference sequence). In the original workflow: Amplification of reference gene primers provided the estimated nucleated cell counts. Assay: immunoSEQ multiplex PCR; the TCRdb copy retains only in-frame clones and omits some. V and J calls and clone size come straight from that table; D and trimming were deduced from the DNA. The table lists some 250,000 clones, around 86% of them singletons, with just over 3% in the top ten. The chain uses TRBV3-1 (or the pseudogene TRBV3-2) and TRBJ1-1, with 8 positions matching TRBD1. The sample comprised peripheral blood. The origin of this receptor is a young woman who had recovered from COVID-19. The DNA for the CDR3 is TGTGCCAGCAGCCAAGCCGACAGGGGAACTGAAGCTTTCTTT. Amino acid sequence: CASSQADRGTEAFF.